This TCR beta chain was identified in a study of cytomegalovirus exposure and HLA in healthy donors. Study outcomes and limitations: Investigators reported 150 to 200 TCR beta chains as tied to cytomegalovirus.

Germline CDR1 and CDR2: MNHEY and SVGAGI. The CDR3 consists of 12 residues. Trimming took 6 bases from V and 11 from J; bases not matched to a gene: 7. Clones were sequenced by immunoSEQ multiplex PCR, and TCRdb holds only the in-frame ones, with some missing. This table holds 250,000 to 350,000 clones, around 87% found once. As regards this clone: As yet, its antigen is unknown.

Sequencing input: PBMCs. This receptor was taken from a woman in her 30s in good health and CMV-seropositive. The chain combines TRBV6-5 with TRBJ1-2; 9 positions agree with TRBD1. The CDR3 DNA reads TGTGCCAGCAGCTTTACAGGGGGCCATTACACCTTC. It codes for CASSFTGGHYTF.